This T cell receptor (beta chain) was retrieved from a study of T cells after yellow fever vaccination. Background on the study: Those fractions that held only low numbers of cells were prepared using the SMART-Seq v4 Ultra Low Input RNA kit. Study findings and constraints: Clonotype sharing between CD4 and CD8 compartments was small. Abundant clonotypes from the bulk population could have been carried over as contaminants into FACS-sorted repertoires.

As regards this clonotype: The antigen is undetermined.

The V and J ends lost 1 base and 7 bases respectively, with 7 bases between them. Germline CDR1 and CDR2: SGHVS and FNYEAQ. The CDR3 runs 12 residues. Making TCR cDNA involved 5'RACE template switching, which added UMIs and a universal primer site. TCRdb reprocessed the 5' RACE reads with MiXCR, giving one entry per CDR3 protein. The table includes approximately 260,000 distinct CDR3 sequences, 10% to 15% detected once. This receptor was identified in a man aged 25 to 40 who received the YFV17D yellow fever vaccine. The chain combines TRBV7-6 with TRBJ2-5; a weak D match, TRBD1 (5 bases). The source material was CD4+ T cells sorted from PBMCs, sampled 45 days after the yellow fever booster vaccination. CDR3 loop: CASSLDRPTQYF. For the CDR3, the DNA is TGTGCCAGCAGCTTAGACAGGCCGACCCAGTACTTC.